The T cell receptor (beta chain) described here comes from a study of response to subunit inactivated influenza vaccine. Whole-study findings and limits: Authors suggested each seasonal flu vaccination may recruit only limited numbers of new T cells.

TCRdb analysed the RT-PCR reads with MiXCR anew, one entry per CDR3 protein. The sample carries more than 400,000 distinct CDR3 sequences, 7.2% recorded once. As to this clonotype: Antigen unknown.

The V gene's germline CDR1 is LGHNA and CDR2 YSLEER. V was shortened by 0 bases and J by 3 bases, with 12 bases between the two germline ends. This CDR3 has 15 amino acids. The chain carries TRBV4-3 and TRBJ2-7; a possible D gene is TRBD1 (6 bases). Source: PBMCs from blood, taken about 24 months after vaccination. This TCR derives from a man aged 45 to 70 who received an inactivated influenza vaccine. The CDR3 sequence: CASSQDIGTYYEQYF. The DNA of the CDR3 is TGCGCCAGCAGCCAAGATATCGGGACATACTACGAGCAGTACTTC.